These 5 T cell receptor beta chains share one sample of origin, sequenced in a study of T cell responses to AZD1222 COVID-19 vaccine. Some clones are missing from TCRdb's copy, which holds only in-frame ones; the method was immunoSEQ multiplex PCR. The sample includes 90,000 to 130,000 clones, over 85% of them seen just once. The sequencing here drew on peripheral blood, taken 28 days after the second AZD1222 dose. The receptors were gathered from an adult who received the AZD1222 COVID-19 vaccine.

V usage is TRBV27 and J usage is TRBJ2-7, with 9 positions matching TRBD1. Trimming at V came to 3 bases and at J to 4 bases, leaving 7 bases not matched to a gene. The CDR3 is made up of 15 amino acids. CDR1 and CDR2 (germline): MNHEY, SMNVEV (reference sequence). The CDR3 protein is CASSFRDRDNYEQYF. In nucleotides, the CDR3 is TGTGCCAGCAGTTTCCGGGACAGGGACAATTACGAGCAGTACTTC.

J is TRBJ1-2 and V is TRBV7-8, with D possibly being TRBD1 (5 bases). V lost 5 bases and J 3 bases, leaving 16 bases between the germline ends. CDR1 and CDR2 from the germline V gene are SGHVS and FQNEAQ. There are 15 residues in the CDR3. In DNA form, the CDR3 reads TGTGCCAGCAGCCCCGCGGGGACCCGTGACTATGGCTACACCTTC. Protein sequence: CASSPAGTRDYGYTF.

This rearrangement joins TRBV19 to TRBJ1-2; 9 bases agree with TRBD1. Trimming took 8 bases from V and 5 from J; bases not matched to a gene: 15. This CDR3 has 16 residues. Germline lookup yields CDR1 LNHDA and CDR2 SQIVND (reference sequence). This CDR3 is CASGRTGEGALYGYTF. CDR3 bases: TGTGCCAGTGGTAGGACAGGGGAAGGGGCTTTGTATGGCTACACCTTC.

The chain links TRBV24-1 to TRBJ2-3, with D perhaps matching TRBD2 (5 bases). This CDR3 region has 13 residues. Trimming took 12 bases from V and 1 from J, leaving 13 bases between them. Per the germline V gene, CDR1 is KGHDR and CDR2 is SFDVKD. The chain's CDR3 is CAAGLAGTDTQYF. CDR3 nucleotide sequence: TGTGCCGCCGGGCTAGCCGGCACAGATACGCAGTATTTT.

CDR3 bases: TGTGCCAGCAGCTTCCTGGGTTCGACTTTCTTT. Residues: CASSFLGSTFF. The chain couples TRBV5-8 to TRBJ1-1; D call uncertain. V shed 2 bases and J shed 12 bases, with 11 bases lying between them. Germline V gives CDR1 SGHTS, CDR2 YDEGEE. The CDR3 totals 11 residues.